The 20 T cell receptor beta chains below all came from one sample that was sequenced in a study of identical twins. TCRdb recomputed calls from the 5' RACE reads with MiXCR, one row per CDR3 protein. Of about 210,000 distinct CDR3 sequences in the sample, over 8% were seen once. The sample was memory (CD45RO+) T cells sorted from blood. These receptors were collected from a woman under 30 in good health.

The table lists this clonotype with many counts. The chain has TRBV7-2 and TRBJ2-1; D is unresolved. The germline gives CDR1 SGHTA, CDR2 FQGNSA. Trimming took 5 bases from V and 2 from J, leaving 7 bases between them. The CDR3 extends over 13 amino acids. This CDR3 is CASSARTYNEQFF. The DNA for the CDR3 is TGTGCCAGCAGCGCCAGGACCTACAATGAGCAGTTCTTC.

There are many counts of this clonotype. This chain links TRBV25-1 with TRBJ2-3, with D tentatively TRBD2 (5 bases). Germline loops: CDR1 MGHDK, CDR2 SYGVNS. This CDR3 is 15 amino acids long. Trimming took 4 bases from V and 4 from J, leaving 15 bases between them. For the CDR3, the DNA is TGTGCCAGCAGTGGATTTCTAGCTATCGCAGATACGCAGTATTTT. Amino acids: CASSGFLAIADTQYF.

This chain connects TRBV6-5 to TRBJ1-2; 9 bases align to TRBD1. CDR1 is MNHEY, CDR2 SVGAGI, per germline. V dropped 3 bases and J dropped 6; count of bases not matched to a gene: 8. The CDR3 is 15 residues long. The CDR3 sequence: CASSYWTGASNGYTF. The CDR3 nucleotides read TGTGCCAGCAGTTATTGGACAGGGGCTTCCAATGGCTACACCTTC.

This clonotype was recorded many times. The chain has TRBV5-1 and TRBJ1-5; D is unresolved. Trimming took off 5 bases at V and 7 bases at J, with 16 bases between the two ends. Germline CDR1 is SGHRS and CDR2 is YFSETQ. This CDR3 region has 14 residues. The chain's CDR3 is CASSNGESDQPQHF. The DNA for the CDR3 is TGCGCCAGCAGTAATGGAGAGAGCGACCAGCCCCAGCATTTT.

This clonotype appeared a few times. This chain uses TRBV3-1 with TRBJ1-2; D uncertain. The germline V gene encodes CDR1 LGHDT and CDR2 YNNKEL (reference sequence). CDR3 size: 15 residues. V shed 2 bases and J shed 2 bases, with 12 bases lying between them. This CDR3 reads CASSQSRLVNYGYTF. In nucleotides, the CDR3 is TGTGCCAGCAGCCAATCACGGCTTGTGAACTATGGCTACACCTTC.

The V call is TRBV27, the J call TRBJ2-1, with 13 nucleotides matching TRBD2. The CDR3 is 16 amino acids. V lost 7 bases, J lost 6 bases, and 9 bases stayed unmatched. Germline loops: CDR1 MNHEY, CDR2 SMNVEV (reference sequence). The CDR3 DNA is TGTGCCAGCACCCCCGTAGGACTAGCGGGAGCCAATGAGCAGTTCTTC. As protein: CASTPVGLAGANEQFF.

This clonotype has a handful of counts. The V gene is TRBV12-3 or TRBV12-4, the J gene TRBJ2-5; 7 bases fit TRBD1. The CDR3 loop spans 16 amino acids. The J segment lost 2 bases and the V segment lost 1 base, leaving 7 bases of the junction unmatched. CDR3 loop: CASSLGPGTDQETQYF. The CDR3 nucleotides read TGTGCCAGCAGTTTAGGACCCGGGACAGATCAAGAGACCCAGTACTTC.

This clonotype was detected a few times. The germline gene is not matched at one end of the junction; a read error may be the cause. The chain links TRBV5-1 to TRBJ2-3; tentatively, D is TRBD1 or TRBD2 (6 bases each). This CDR3 comprises 17 residues. Looked up from germline, CDR1 is SGHRS and CDR2 is YFSETQ. Here the CDR3 reads CASSLAGGDTYTDTQYF. For the CDR3, the DNA is TGCGCCAGCAGTTTGGCTGGAGGGGACACCTACACAGATACGCAGTATTTT.

This clonotype occurred many times. The chain has TRBV30 and TRBJ1-3; D is undetermined. The CDR3 totals 12 residues. Per germline, CDR1 GTSNPN and CDR2 SVGIG (reference sequence). Trimming pared 6 bases from V and 2 bases from J, leaving 8 bases between. CDR3 region: CACLGPGNTIYF. Here the CDR3 DNA reads TGTGCCTGTCTAGGGCCTGGAAACACCATATATTTT.

J is TRBJ2-2 and V is TRBV4-3; 7 bases match TRBD1. V was clipped by 4 bases and J by 4 bases; unmatched bases: 6. Germline loops: CDR1 LGHNA, CDR2 YSLEER. CDR3 size: 15 residues. CDR3 protein: CASSPLGQLTGELFF. In DNA form, the CDR3 reads TGCGCCAGCAGCCCCCTGGGACAGCTCACCGGGGAGCTGTTTTTT.

This clonotype was detected ten times or more. DNA for the CDR3: TGTGCCAGCAGACCACAGGCGACAGGGAGGACAGATACGCAGTATTTT. Translated, it gives CASRPQATGRTDTQYF. The chain employs TRBV7-9 and TRBJ2-3; D may be TRBD1 (7 bases). V lost 6 bases to trimming and J lost 3 bases, with 19 bases between them. This CDR3 has 16 residues. The germline V gene encodes CDR1 SEHNR and CDR2 FQNEAQ (reference sequence).

This clonotype was detected many times. The chain employs TRBV10-2 and TRBJ1-2; D not resolved. V dropped 5 bases and J dropped 0 bases, with 4 bases sitting between them. CDR1 WSHSY and CDR2 SAAADI come from the germline V gene. The CDR3 is 12 amino acids. The CDR3 sequence is CASSLANYGYTF. The DNA of the CDR3 is TGCGCCAGCAGTTTGGCTAACTATGGCTACACCTTC.

The chain links TRBV5-1 to TRBJ2-1, with 11 bases aligning to TRBD2. This CDR3 comprises 19 residues. With 2 bases clipped from V and 3 bases from J, the junction kept 13 bases outside the gene matches. Germline V gene lookup returns CDR1 SGHRS and CDR2 YFSETQ. CDR3 DNA: TGCGCCAGCAGCTTCTCCGCTCTAGCGGGAGGATCCGTCTACAATGAGCAGTTCTTC. Translated, it gives CASSFSALAGGSVYNEQFF.

The chain carries TRBV9 and TRBJ2-2, with 14 bases lining up with TRBD2. This CDR3 comprises 17 residues. Trimming took 3 bases from V and 7 from J; bases not matched to a gene: 8. CDR1 and CDR2 from the germline V gene are SGDLS and YYNGEE. The CDR3 coding sequence is TGTGCCAGCAGCGCCTGCGGGACTAGCGGGAGCCGCGGGGAGCTGTTTTTT. It codes for CASSACGTSGSRGELFF.

This clonotype occurred a few times. The chain is built from TRBV9 and TRBJ1-6; the match to TRBD1 covers 11 bases. This CDR3 has 15 residues. Germline loops: CDR1 SGDLS, CDR2 YYNGEE. With 0 bases clipped from V and 9 bases from J, the junction kept 2 bases outside the gene matches. CDR3 DNA: TGTGCCAGCAGCGTAGGGACAGGGGGCATTTCACCCCTCCACTTT. Translated, it gives CASSVGTGGISPLHF.

The V call is TRBV5-1, the J call TRBJ2-7; the match to TRBD1 covers 8 bases. Germline CDR1 reads SGHRS; CDR2 reads YFSETQ. The CDR3 sequence is 15 residues long. V shed 4 bases and J 6 bases; nucleotides not matched to a gene: 12. CDR3: CASSTTDRVNSEQYF. The CDR3 coding sequence is TGCGCCAGCAGCACGACGGACAGGGTGAACTCCGAGCAGTACTTC.

J is TRBJ2-3 and V is TRBV20-1; maybe TRBD1 (5 bases). V dropped 5 bases and J dropped 6 bases, with 24 bases sitting between them. The CDR3 consists of 16 residues. CDR1 is DFQATT and CDR2 is SNEGSKA in the germline V gene (reference sequence). The CDR3 is CSADLSGSAFGDTQYF. CDR3 nucleotide sequence: TGCAGTGCTGATCTGTCAGGGTCCGCCTTTGGGGATACGCAGTATTTT.

This clonotype was seen only a few times. The gene calls are TRBV20-1 and TRBJ2-1; 9 bases are a match to TRBD2. V lost 3 bases and J lost 7; bases outside the gene matches: 1. Per germline, CDR1 DFQATT and CDR2 SNEGSKA (reference sequence). The CDR3 contains 12 residues. The CDR3 reads CSASLAGNEQFF. CDR3 DNA: TGCAGTGCTAGCCTAGCGGGAAATGAGCAGTTCTTC.

This clonotype was seen more than once but under ten times. The chain's CDR3 is CASSQDRPGGLQETQYF. The CDR3, as DNA: TGTGCCAGCAGCCAAGATCGGCCAGGGGGGCTCCAAGAGACCCAGTACTTC. The chain joins TRBV3-1 to TRBJ2-5, with D possibly being TRBD1 (7 bases). CDR3 length equals 17 residues. CDR1 is LGHDT, CDR2 YNNKEL, per germline (reference sequence). V dropped 0 bases and J dropped 1 base, with 15 bases sitting between them.

In its sample, this clonotype was seen a few times. The V call is TRBV20-1, the J call TRBJ2-7; 9 bases agree with TRBD2. V was pared by 4 bases and J by 5 bases, with 9 bases of the junction left unmatched. The CDR3 sequence is 14 residues long. The germline CDR1 and CDR2 sequences are DFQATT and SNEGSKA (reference sequence). The CDR3 DNA sequence: TGCAGTGCTACCGTAGCGGGAGTTAGGAACGAGCAGTACTTC. Translation: CSATVAGVRNEQYF.